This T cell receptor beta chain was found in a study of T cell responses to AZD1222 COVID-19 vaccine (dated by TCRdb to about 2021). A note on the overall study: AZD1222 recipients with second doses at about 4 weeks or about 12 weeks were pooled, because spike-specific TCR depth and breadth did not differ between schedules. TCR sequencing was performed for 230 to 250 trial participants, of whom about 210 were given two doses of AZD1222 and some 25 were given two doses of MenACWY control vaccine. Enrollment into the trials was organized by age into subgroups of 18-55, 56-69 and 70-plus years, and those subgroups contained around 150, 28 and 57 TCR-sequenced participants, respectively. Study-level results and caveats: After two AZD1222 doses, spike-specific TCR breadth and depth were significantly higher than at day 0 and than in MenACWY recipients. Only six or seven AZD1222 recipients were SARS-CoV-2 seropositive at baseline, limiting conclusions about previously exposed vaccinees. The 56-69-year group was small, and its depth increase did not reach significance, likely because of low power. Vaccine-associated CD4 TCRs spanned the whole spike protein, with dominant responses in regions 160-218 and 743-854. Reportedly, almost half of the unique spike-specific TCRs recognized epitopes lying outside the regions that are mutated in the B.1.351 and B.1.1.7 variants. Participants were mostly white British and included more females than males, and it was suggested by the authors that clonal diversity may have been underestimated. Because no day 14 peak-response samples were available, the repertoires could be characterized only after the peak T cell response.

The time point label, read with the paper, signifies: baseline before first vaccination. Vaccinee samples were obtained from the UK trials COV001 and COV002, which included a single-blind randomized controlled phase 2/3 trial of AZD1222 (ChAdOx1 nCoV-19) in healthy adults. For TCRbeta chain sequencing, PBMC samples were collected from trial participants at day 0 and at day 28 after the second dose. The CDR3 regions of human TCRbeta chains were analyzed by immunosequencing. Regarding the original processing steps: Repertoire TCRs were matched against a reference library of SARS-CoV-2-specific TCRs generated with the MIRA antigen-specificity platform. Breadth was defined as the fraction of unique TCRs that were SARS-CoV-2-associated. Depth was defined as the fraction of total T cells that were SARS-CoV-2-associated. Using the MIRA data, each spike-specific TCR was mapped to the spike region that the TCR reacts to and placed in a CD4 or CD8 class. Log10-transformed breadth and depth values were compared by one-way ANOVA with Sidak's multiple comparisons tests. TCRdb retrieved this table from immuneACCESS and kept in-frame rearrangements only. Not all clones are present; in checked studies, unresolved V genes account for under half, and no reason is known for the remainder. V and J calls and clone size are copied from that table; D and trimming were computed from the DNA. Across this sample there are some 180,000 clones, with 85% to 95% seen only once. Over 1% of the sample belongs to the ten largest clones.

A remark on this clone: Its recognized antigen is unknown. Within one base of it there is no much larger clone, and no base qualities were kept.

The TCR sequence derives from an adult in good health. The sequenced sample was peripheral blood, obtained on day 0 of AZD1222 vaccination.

The base sequence is TGTGCCAGTAGTATGAGCAGGTATAGCAATCAGCCCCAGCATTTT. This translates into CASSMSRYSNQPQHF. The chain links TRBV19 with TRBJ1-5, with the D gene uncertain. From its cysteine to its phenylalanine, the CDR3 spans 15 amino acids. The DNA shown is the 45-base CDR3, in frame from base 1. Relative to germline, V is 3 bases shorter and J is 0 bases shorter, with 9 bases between their ends. CDR1 LNHDA and CDR2 SQIVND were looked up in the germline V gene (reference sequence).